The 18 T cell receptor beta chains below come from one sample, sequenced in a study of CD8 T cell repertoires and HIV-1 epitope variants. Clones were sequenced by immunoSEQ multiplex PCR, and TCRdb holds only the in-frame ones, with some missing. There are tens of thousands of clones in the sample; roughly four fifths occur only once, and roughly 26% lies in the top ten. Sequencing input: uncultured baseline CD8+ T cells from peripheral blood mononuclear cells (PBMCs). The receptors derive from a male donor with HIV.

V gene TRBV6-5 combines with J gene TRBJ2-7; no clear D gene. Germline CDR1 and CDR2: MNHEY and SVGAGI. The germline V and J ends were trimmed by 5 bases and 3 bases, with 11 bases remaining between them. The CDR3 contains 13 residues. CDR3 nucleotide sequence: TGTGCCAGCAGTCGTATTACGGACTACGAGCAGTACTTC. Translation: CASSRITDYEQYF.

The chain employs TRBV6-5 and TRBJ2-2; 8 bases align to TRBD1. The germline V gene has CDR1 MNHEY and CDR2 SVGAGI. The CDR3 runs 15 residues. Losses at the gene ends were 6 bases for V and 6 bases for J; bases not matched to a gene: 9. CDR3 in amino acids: CASRKTPGQAGELFF. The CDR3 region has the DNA TGTGCCAGCAGAAAGACACCGGGACAGGCCGGGGAGCTGTTTTTT.

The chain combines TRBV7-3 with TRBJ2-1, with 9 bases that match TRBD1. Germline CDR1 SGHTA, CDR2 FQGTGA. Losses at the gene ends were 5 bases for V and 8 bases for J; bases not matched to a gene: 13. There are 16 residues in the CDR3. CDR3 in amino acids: CASSTDGQGSPYEQFF. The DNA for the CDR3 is TGTGCCAGCAGCACCGACGGACAGGGGAGTCCCTATGAGCAGTTCTTC.

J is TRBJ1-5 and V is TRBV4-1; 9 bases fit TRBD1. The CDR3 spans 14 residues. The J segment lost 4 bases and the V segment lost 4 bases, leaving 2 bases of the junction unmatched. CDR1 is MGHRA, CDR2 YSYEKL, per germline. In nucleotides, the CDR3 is TGCGCCAGCAGCCCGGGACAGGGAAATCAGCCCCAGCATTTT. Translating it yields CASSPGQGNQPQHF.

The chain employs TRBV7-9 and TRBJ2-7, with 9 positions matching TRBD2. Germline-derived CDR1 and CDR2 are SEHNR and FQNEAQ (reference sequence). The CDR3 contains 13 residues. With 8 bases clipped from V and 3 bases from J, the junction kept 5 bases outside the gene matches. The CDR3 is CASGGGRGYEQYF. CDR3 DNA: TGTGCCAGCGGGGGCGGGAGGGGCTACGAGCAGTACTTC. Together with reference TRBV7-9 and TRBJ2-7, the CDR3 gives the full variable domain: DTGVSQNPRHKITKRGQNVTFRCDPISEHNRLYWYRQTLGQGPEFLTYFQNEAQLEKSRLLSDRFSAERPKGSFSTLEIQRTEQGDSAMYLCASGGGRGYEQYFGPGTRLTVT.

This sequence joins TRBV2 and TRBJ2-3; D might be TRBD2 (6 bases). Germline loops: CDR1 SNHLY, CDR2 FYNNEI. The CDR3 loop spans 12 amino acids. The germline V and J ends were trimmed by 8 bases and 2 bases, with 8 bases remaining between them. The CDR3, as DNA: TGTGCCAGCCGGGACTTCACAGATACGCAGTATTTT. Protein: CASRDFTDTQYF. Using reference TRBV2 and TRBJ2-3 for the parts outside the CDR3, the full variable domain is EPEVTQTPSHQVTQMGQEVILRCVPISNHLYFYWYRQILGQKVEFLVSFYNNEISEKSEIFDDQFSVERPDGSNFTLKIRSTKLEDSAMYFCASRDFTDTQYFGPGTRLTVL.

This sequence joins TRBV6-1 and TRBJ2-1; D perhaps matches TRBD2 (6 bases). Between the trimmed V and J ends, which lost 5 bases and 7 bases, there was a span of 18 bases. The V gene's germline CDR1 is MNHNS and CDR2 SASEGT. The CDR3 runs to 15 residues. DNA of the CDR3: TGTGCCAGCAGTCCCCGCAAGGGAGGTGGAAATGAGCAGTTCTTC. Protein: CASSPRKGGGNEQFF.

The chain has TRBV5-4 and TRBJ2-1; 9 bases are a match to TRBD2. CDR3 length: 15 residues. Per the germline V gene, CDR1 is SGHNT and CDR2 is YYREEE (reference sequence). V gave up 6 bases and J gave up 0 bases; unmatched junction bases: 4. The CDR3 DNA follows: TGTGCCAGCATCGCGGGAGGGAGCTCCTACAATGAGCAGTTCTTC. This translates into CASIAGGSSYNEQFF. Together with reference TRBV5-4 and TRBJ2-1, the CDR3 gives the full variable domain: ETGVTQSPTHLIKTRGQQVTLRCSSQSGHNTVSWYQQALGQGPQFIFQYYREEENGRGNFPPRFSGLQFPNYSSELNVNALELDDSALYLCASIAGGSSYNEQFFGPGTRLTVL.

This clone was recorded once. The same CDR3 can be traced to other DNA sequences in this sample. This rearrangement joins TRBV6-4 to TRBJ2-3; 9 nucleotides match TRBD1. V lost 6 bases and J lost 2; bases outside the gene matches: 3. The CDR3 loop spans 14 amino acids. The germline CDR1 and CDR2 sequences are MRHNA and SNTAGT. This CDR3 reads CASSRDRVTDTQYF. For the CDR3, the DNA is TGTGCCAGCAGCAGGGACAGGGTCACAGATACGCAGTATTTT.

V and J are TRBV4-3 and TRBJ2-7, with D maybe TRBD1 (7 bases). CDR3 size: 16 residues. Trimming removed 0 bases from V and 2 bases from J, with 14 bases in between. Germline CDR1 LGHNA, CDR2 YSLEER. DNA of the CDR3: TGCGCCAGCAGCCAAGATGTGGGCAGGGGGGCCTACGAGCAGTACTTC. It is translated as CASSQDVGRGAYEQYF.

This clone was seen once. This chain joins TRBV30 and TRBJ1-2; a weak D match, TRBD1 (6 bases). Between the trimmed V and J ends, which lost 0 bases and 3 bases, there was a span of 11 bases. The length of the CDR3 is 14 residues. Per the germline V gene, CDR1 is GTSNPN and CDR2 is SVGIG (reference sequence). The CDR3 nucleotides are TGTGCCTGGAGTGTGGGGGGCCCATACTATGGCTACACCTTC. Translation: CAWSVGGPYYGYTF. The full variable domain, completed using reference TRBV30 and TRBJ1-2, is SQTIHQWPATLVQPVGSPLSLECTVEGTSNPNLYWYRQAAGRGLQLLFYSVGIGQISSEVPQNLSASRPQDRQFILSSKKLLLSDSGFYLCAWSVGGPYYGYTFGSGTRLTVV.

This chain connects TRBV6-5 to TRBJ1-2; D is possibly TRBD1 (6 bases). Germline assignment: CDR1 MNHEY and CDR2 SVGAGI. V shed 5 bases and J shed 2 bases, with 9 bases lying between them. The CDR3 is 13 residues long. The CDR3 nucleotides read TGTGCCAGCAGTCCCGGACAGAACTATGGCTACACCTTC. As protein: CASSPGQNYGYTF.

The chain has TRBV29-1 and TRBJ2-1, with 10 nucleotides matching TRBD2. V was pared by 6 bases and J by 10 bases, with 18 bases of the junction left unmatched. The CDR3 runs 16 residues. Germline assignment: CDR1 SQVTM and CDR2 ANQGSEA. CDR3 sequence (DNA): TGCAGCGTCCCGGGGGTAGCGGGAGGCCCTTCCGGGGAGCAGTTCTTC. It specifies CSVPGVAGGPSGEQFF.

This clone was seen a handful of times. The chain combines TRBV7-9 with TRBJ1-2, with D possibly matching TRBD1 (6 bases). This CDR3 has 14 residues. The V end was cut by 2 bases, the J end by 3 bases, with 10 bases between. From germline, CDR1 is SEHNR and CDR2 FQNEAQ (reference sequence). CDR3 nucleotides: TGTGCCAGCAGCTTACAGGGGATAGACTATGGCTACACCTTC. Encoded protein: CASSLQGIDYGYTF.

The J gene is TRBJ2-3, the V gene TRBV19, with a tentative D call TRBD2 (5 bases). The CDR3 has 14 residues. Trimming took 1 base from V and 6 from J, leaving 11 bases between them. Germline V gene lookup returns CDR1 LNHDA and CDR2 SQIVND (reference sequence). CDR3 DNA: TGTGCCAGTAGTATAGGGGGAGTTATGGATACGCAGTATTTT. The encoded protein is CASSIGGVMDTQYF. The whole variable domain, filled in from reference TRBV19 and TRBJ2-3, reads DGGITQSPKYLFRKEGQNVTLSCEQNLNHDAMYWYRQDPGQGLRLIYYSQIVNDFQKGDIAEGYSVSREKKESFPLTVTSAQKNPTAFYLCASSIGGVMDTQYFGPGTRLTVL.

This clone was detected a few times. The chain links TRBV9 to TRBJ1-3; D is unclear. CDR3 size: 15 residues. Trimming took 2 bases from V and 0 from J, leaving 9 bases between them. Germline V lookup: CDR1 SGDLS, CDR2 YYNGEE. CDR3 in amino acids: CASSVEASSGNTIYF. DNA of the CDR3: TGTGCCAGCAGCGTGGAAGCTTCCTCTGGAAACACCATATATTTT.

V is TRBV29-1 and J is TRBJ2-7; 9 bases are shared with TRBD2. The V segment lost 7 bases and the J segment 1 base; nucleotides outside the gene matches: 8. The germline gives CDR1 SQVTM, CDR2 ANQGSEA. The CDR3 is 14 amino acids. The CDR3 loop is CSAISGRGSYEQYF. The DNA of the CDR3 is TGCAGCGCAATTAGCGGGAGAGGGTCCTACGAGCAGTACTTC.

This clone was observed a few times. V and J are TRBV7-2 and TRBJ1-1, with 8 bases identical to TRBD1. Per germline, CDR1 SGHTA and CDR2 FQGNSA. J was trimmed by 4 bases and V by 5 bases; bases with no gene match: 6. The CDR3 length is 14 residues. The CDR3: CASSRQGRGTEAFF. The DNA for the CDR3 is TGTGCCAGCAGCAGACAGGGGAGGGGCACTGAAGCTTTCTTT.